Below, 26 T cell receptor beta chains from the same sample are listed, as sequenced in a study of blood T cell repertoires in COVID-19 (dated by TCRdb to about 2020). Libraries were made using the immunoSEQ multiplex PCR assay. TCRdb retrieved this table from immuneACCESS and kept in-frame rearrangements only. Not all clones are present; in checked studies, unresolved V genes account for under half, and no reason is known for the remainder. The sample data list 80,000 to 100,000 clones, and about 95% of these were observed just once. The ten top clones hold about 4.5% of the sample. The sequenced material came from peripheral blood. These TCRs come from a human donor with active COVID-19. The donor label of this sample is uncertain.

The V call is TRBV4-1, the J call TRBJ2-1; perhaps TRBD2 as D (5 bases). Germline CDR1 reads MGHRA; CDR2 reads YSYEKL. Trimming removed 0 bases at V and 0 bases at J, with 15 bases between. The CDR3 spans 18 residues. In nucleotides, the CDR3 is TGCGCCAGCAGCCAAGAAAGTCGGAGGTCCAGCTCCTACAATGAGCAGTTCTTC. Residues: CASSQESRRSSSYNEQFF.

This chain uses TRBV11-3 with TRBJ1-5; TRBD1 agrees at 10 bases. Trimming removed 4 bases from V and 8 bases from J; junction bases left unmatched: 2. The CDR3 sequence is 13 residues long. CDR1 SGHNT and CDR2 YENEEA come from the germline V gene. In nucleotides, the CDR3 is TGTGCCAGCAGCTCCGGGACAGGGGAGCCCCAGCATTTT. This sequence encodes CASSSGTGEPQHF.

The chain combines TRBV11-2 with TRBJ1-4, with D hard to call. The CDR3 has 19 amino acids. Germline V gene data show CDR1 as SGHAT and CDR2 as FQNNGV. The V end lost 1 base, the J end lost 3 bases, and 21 bases lay between the germline ends. The CDR3 bases are TGTGCCAGCAGCTTAGGTTCTTTGAATCGGTTTTTTGCTAATGAAAAACTGTTTTTT. This codes for CASSLGSLNRFFANEKLFF.

The chain is built from TRBV18 and TRBJ2-7, with D possibly matching TRBD2 (6 bases). V was cut by 3 bases and J by 3 bases, with 15 bases left in between. The germline V gene has CDR1 KGHSH and CDR2 LQKENI. The CDR3 has 15 amino acids. CDR3 protein: CASSPPGGELYEQYF. CDR3 DNA: TGTGCCAGCTCACCCCCAGGAGGGGAACTCTACGAGCAGTACTTC.

The chain is built from TRBV6-6 and TRBJ1-5; weak D call: TRBD1 (6 bases). The CDR3 is made up of 16 amino acids. V lost 4 bases to trimming and J lost 3 bases, with 16 bases between them. Germline V gene sequence: CDR1 MNHNY, CDR2 SVGAGI (reference sequence). The CDR3 DNA reads as TGTGCCAGCAGTTCCTTTGGGGGGGCAGACAATCAGCCCCAGCATTTT. Amino acid sequence: CASSSFGGADNQPQHF.

This clone was seen only a few times. This chain joins TRBV20-1 and TRBJ1-5; 10 nucleotides line up with TRBD1. Germline V gene sequence: CDR1 DFQATT, CDR2 SNEGSKA (reference sequence). Germline trimming cut 3 bases from V and 5 bases from J; bases unmatched to any gene: 4. The CDR3 consists of 14 residues. CDR3 region: CSASPGQGHQPQHF. The CDR3 nucleotides read TGCAGTGCTAGTCCGGGACAGGGGCATCAGCCCCAGCATTTT.

The V gene is TRBV5-6, the J gene TRBJ2-1; 9 positions match TRBD1. CDR3 size: 16 residues. Trimming cost V 2 bases and J 2 bases; bases outside gene matches: 5. CDR1 and CDR2 (germline): SGHDT, YYEEEE. The CDR3 DNA reads as TGTGCCAGCAGCTTCCGACAGGGGGTCACCTACAATGAGCAGTTCTTC. This translates into CASSFRQGVTYNEQFF.

The rearrangement joins TRBV18 to TRBJ1-5, with D possibly matching TRBD1 (6 bases). From germline, CDR1 is KGHSH and CDR2 LQKENI. This CDR3 is 14 amino acids long. Trimming shortened V by 1 base and J by 4 bases, and 8 bases separated the two germline ends. The CDR3 loop is CASSPQGGNQPQHF. For the CDR3, the DNA is TGTGCCAGCTCACCACAGGGGGGGAATCAGCCCCAGCATTTT.

This clone has a single count. The J gene is TRBJ2-7, the V gene TRBV18; possible D gene TRBD2, 7 bases. CDR3 length: 17 amino acids. The V gene's germline CDR1 is KGHSH and CDR2 LQKENI. Trimming shortened V by 5 bases and J by 2 bases, and 22 bases separated the two germline ends. This CDR3 is CASSRRTGGQFPYEQYF. The CDR3 nucleotides read TGTGCCAGCTCAAGACGCACGGGAGGACAGTTCCCCTACGAGCAGTACTTC.

The chain couples TRBV27 to TRBJ1-5, with 8 bases fitting TRBD1. With 3 bases clipped from V and 6 bases from J, the junction kept 10 bases outside the gene matches. The germline CDR1 and CDR2 sequences are MNHEY and SMNVEV (reference sequence). The CDR3 extends over 16 amino acids. CDR3 in DNA: TGTGCCAGCAGTTTTTATTCGGACAGGGCTGGTCAGCCCCAGCATTTT. Encoded protein: CASSFYSDRAGQPQHF.

The chain uses TRBV5-1 and TRBJ2-1, with a weak D call TRBD2 (7 bases). Trimming shortened V by 4 bases and J by 6 bases, and 11 bases separated the two germline ends. Per germline, CDR1 SGHRS and CDR2 YFSETQ. This CDR3 contains 13 residues. In DNA, the CDR3 is TGCGCCAGCAGCCAGGGGACTATCAATGAGCAGTTCTTC. Protein: CASSQGTINEQFF.

The CDR3 bases are TGTGCCAGCAGCTCCCACAGCCGGGGGTCACAGCCCCAGCATTTT. The encoded protein is CASSSHSRGSQPQHF. This rearrangement joins TRBV7-2 to TRBJ1-5, with D possibly matching TRBD1 (5 bases). Germline assignment: CDR1 SGHTA and CDR2 FQGNSA. The CDR3 sequence is 15 residues long. The germline V and J ends were trimmed by 4 bases and 7 bases, with 17 bases remaining between them.

This clone has more than one count but fewer than ten. The rearrangement uses TRBV3-1 (or the pseudogene TRBV3-2) and TRBJ1-5; no clear D. The V and J ends lost 0 bases and 7 bases respectively, with 10 bases between them. The germline CDR1 and CDR2 sequences are LGHDT and YNNKEL (reference sequence). The CDR3 runs to 14 residues. The CDR3 sequence is CASSQDPRAQPQHF. CDR3 DNA sequence: TGTGCCAGCAGCCAAGATCCGAGGGCCCAGCCCCAGCATTTT.

The V gene is TRBV10-3, the J gene TRBJ2-3; 13 bases align to TRBD2. Per the germline V gene, CDR1 is ENHRY and CDR2 is SYGVKD. J gave up 2 bases and V 10 bases, and 6 bases lay outside the gene matches. The CDR3 contains 15 residues. Written as DNA, the CDR3 is TGTGCCACCGCTGGACTAGCGGGGGCCACAGATACGCAGTATTTT. Its protein product is CATAGLAGATDTQYF.

The genes are TRBV7-6 and TRBJ2-7; D is unresolved. The germline V gene encodes CDR1 SGHVS and CDR2 FNYEAQ. The V end lost 1 base, the J end lost 5 bases, and 9 bases lay between the germline ends. This CDR3 has 13 residues. DNA of the CDR3: TGTGCCAGCAGCTTAGGGTTGAGAAACGAGCAGTACTTC. Translating it yields CASSLGLRNEQYF.

The table lists this clone with a count of one. This chain joins TRBV3-1 (or the pseudogene TRBV3-2) and TRBJ2-7; TRBD1 aligns across 9 bases. The CDR3 is 14 residues long. The J segment lost 2 bases and the V segment lost 3 bases, leaving 2 bases of the junction unmatched. CDR1 and CDR2 (germline): LGHDT, YNNKEL (reference sequence). The CDR3 sequence is CASSHRDRAYEQYF. The CDR3 nucleotides read TGTGCCAGCAGCCACCGGGACAGGGCCTACGAGCAGTACTTC.

This sequence joins TRBV10-3 and TRBJ1-6, with 8 positions matching TRBD1. V lost 3 bases to trimming and J lost 9 bases; unmatched junction nucleotides: 7. The CDR3 is made up of 15 amino acids. CDR1 is ENHRY, CDR2 SYGVKD, per germline. The DNA for the CDR3 is TGTGCCATCAGTGAACCGGACAGGGATATTTCACCCCTCCACTTT. As protein: CAISEPDRDISPLHF.

This rearrangement joins TRBV19 to TRBJ1-2; TRBD1 is a possible D gene (5 bases). The CDR3 runs to 14 residues. V lost 3 bases to trimming and J lost 4 bases, with 12 bases between them. CDR1 and CDR2 from the germline V gene are LNHDA and SQIVND (reference sequence). CDR3 loop: CASSIQGVGYGYTF. In nucleotides, the CDR3 is TGTGCCAGTAGTATCCAAGGGGTGGGCTATGGCTACACCTTC.

The gene calls are TRBV24-1 and TRBJ2-7; 11 positions agree with TRBD1. Germline-derived CDR1 and CDR2 are KGHDR and SFDVKD. The CDR3 consists of 14 residues. J gave up 3 bases and V 10 bases, and 7 bases lay outside the gene matches. The CDR3 region is CATPGTGGIYEQYF. The CDR3 coding sequence is TGTGCCACTCCTGGGACAGGGGGGATCTACGAGCAGTACTTC.

The J gene is TRBJ2-7, the V gene TRBV6-5; the match to TRBD1 covers 8 bases. J was trimmed by 9 bases and V by 5 bases; bases with no gene match: 6. This CDR3 spans 12 amino acids. Germline V gene sequence: CDR1 MNHEY, CDR2 SVGAGI. The DNA for the CDR3 is TGTGCCAGCAGTCTTACCGGGACAGGGCAGTACTTC. This sequence encodes CASSLTGTGQYF.

The chain is built from TRBV25-1 and TRBJ1-2; D is undetermined. Germline-derived CDR1 and CDR2 are MGHDK and SYGVNS. Trimming cost V 4 bases and J 0 bases, with 12 bases left between them. The CDR3 spans 15 residues. The CDR3 DNA reads as TGTGCCAGCAGTGGAGGACTGATTTCTAACTATGGCTACACCTTC. Protein product: CASSGGLISNYGYTF.

The CDR3 sequence is CASGLIQLAGGGEQFF. The CDR3 nucleotides are TGTGCTAGTGGTTTGATCCAGCTAGCGGGGGGTGGTGAGCAGTTCTTC. This sequence joins TRBV12-5 and TRBJ2-1, with TRBD2 matching 11 bases. The germline V gene encodes CDR1 LGHNT and CDR2 FRNRAP. V lost 2 bases to trimming and J lost 9 bases; unmatched junction nucleotides: 9. The length of the CDR3 is 16 residues.

Regarding this clone: A read error may account for a junction end that differs from germline. The chain employs TRBV2 and TRBJ2-7; 9 positions match TRBD2. Germline V CDR1 and CDR2: SNHLY, FYNNEI. CDR3 size: 15 residues. The CDR3 loop reads CASSKAGGQTYEQYF. As DNA, the CDR3 is TGTGCCAGCAGTAAAGCGGGGGGACAGACCTACGAGCAGTACTTC.

This sequence joins TRBV28 and TRBJ1-4; TRBD1 is a possible D gene (5 bases). This CDR3 has 14 residues. V was shortened by 3 bases and J by 5 bases, with 10 bases between the two germline ends. Germline assignment: CDR1 MDHEN and CDR2 SYDVKM. In DNA, the CDR3 is TGTGCCAGCAGTTTCCAGGGAGGGAATGAAAAACTGTTTTTT. Amino acid sequence: CASSFQGGNEKLFF.

The J gene is TRBJ2-7, the V gene TRBV11-3; 7 nucleotides match TRBD1. There are 14 residues in the CDR3. The germline CDR1 and CDR2 sequences are SGHNT and YENEEA. The ends lost 7 bases at V and 4 bases at J; junction bases unmatched: 10. In DNA form, the CDR3 reads TGTGCCAGCACCTCCGGGACAGAGTATTACGAGCAGTACTTC. This codes for CASTSGTEYYEQYF.

The V and J genes are TRBV6-5 and TRBJ1-1, with TRBD1 as a possible D gene (6 bases). The CDR3 length is 15 residues. The V end lost 2 bases, the J end lost 3 bases, and 13 bases lay between the germline ends. CDR1 is MNHEY and CDR2 is SVGAGI in the germline V gene. CDR3 region: CASSYASQGYTEAFF. For the CDR3, the DNA is TGTGCCAGCAGTTACGCGTCGCAGGGGTACACTGAAGCTTTCTTT.